Sequencing of this T cell receptor (beta chain) was carried out in a study of patients and donors after allogeneic stem cell transplantation. This clonotype was counted a few times. TCRdb processed the RT-PCR reads anew with MiXCR; each CDR3 protein has one entry. The repertoire holds about a million distinct CDR3 sequences, with more than 15% as singletons. Sequencing was done on a sample of blood, either unsorted or a sorted T cell fraction (not recorded which). The clonotype comes from a human donor who was either an allogeneic HSCT recipient or a stem cell or donor lymphocyte infusion donor (not recorded which). It is not recorded whose cells these are; they may come from a transplant donor.

As DNA, the CDR3 is TGCAGCGTGGGGGAGGGGTGGGACACTGAAGCTTTCTTT. This translates into CSVGEGWDTEAFF. The rearrangement joins TRBV29-1 to TRBJ1-1, with D possibly being TRBD1 (5 bases). This CDR3 is 13 amino acids long. CDR1 and CDR2 (germline): SQVTM, ANQGSEA. Trimming cost V 6 bases and J 3 bases, with 14 bases left between them.